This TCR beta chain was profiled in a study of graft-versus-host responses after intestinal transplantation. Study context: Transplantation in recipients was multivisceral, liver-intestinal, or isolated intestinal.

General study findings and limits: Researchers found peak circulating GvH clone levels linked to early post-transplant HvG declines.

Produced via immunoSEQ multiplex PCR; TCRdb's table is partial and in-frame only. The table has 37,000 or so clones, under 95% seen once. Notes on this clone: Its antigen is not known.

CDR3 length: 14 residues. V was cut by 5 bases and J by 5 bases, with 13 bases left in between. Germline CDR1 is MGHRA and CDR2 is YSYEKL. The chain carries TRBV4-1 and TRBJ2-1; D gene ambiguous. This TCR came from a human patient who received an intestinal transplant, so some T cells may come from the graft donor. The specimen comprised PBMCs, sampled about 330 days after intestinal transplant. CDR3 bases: TGCGCCAGCAGCGAAAGTCCCCGGGACAATGAGCAGTTCTTC. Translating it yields CASSESPRDNEQFF.